This TCR beta chain was identified during a study of cytomegalovirus exposure and HLA in healthy donors. Overall study context: Caucasian-associated ancestry cluster membership applied to under 85% of under 450 genotyped donors. Study results and limitations: Another analysis was done later, and it associated around 17,000 TCR beta sequences with HLA alleles at 0.05 false discovery rate. An ancestry cluster, one associated with Asian ancestry, reportedly showed fewer N-insertions than the approximately 660-donor mean in a later analysis.

With respect to this clone: Its antigen is as yet unknown.

This CDR3 spans 15 amino acids. Germline V gene sequence: CDR1 SQVTM, CDR2 ANQGSEA. The ends lost 2 bases at V and 8 bases at J; junction bases unmatched: 11. This PCR relied on a set of 60 Vbeta primers and 13 Jbeta primers. Under the authors' procedure: Approximately 11 million of tens of millions of unique TCR beta chains were shared, per a later count. TCRdb's copy holds only in-frame clones and misses some; the assay was immunoSEQ multiplex PCR. The DNA gave D and trimming, while V, J and clone size come from that table. Among some 97,000 clones listed, about 70% were seen once. The sequence was obtained from a woman aged 18-29 years in good health and CMV-seropositive. What was sequenced was PBMCs. The V and J genes are TRBV29-1 and TRBJ2-3, with 9 bases that match TRBD2. The CDR3 reads CSVEMSSGISGTQYF. CDR3 coding DNA: TGCAGCGTTGAAATGTCTAGCGGGATTTCCGGTACGCAGTATTTT.